These 4 T cell receptor beta chains share one sample of origin, sequenced in a study of blood T cell repertoires in COVID-19. The protocol was immunoSEQ multiplex PCR, while the TCRdb copy is restricted to in-frame clones and leaves out a portion. The data show 100,000 to 150,000 clones, 85% seen once. The material sequenced was peripheral blood. These receptors were taken from a man at least 80 years old with active or convalescent COVID-19.

This chain joins TRBV5-1 and TRBJ1-1; possibly TRBD1 for D (6 bases). The V and J ends lost 2 bases and 0 bases respectively, with 17 bases between them. CDR1 SGHRS and CDR2 YFSETQ come from the germline V gene. CDR3 length equals 17 residues. The CDR3 sequence is CASSFTQRTVVNTEAFF. The CDR3 coding sequence is TGCGCCAGCAGCTTTACCCAACGGACAGTTGTGAACACTGAAGCTTTCTTT.

The CDR3 bases are TGCAGCGTCGGGGACAGGGGGCGCGAGGCTTTCTTT. Translation gives CSVGDRGREAFF. J is TRBJ1-1 and V is TRBV29-1, with 12 bases fitting TRBD1. With V trimmed by 6 bases and J by 11 bases, 7 bases remained unmatched. Germline assignment: CDR1 SQVTM and CDR2 ANQGSEA. The CDR3 totals 12 residues. Filled out from reference TRBV29-1 and TRBJ1-1, the complete variable domain reads SAVISQKPSRDICQRGTSLTIQCQVDSQVTMMFWYRQQPGQSLTLIATANQGSEATYESGFVIDKFPISRPNLTFSTLTVSNMSPEDSSIYLCSVGDRGREAFFGQGTRLTVV.

The V gene is TRBV5-1, the J gene TRBJ2-3, with TRBD1 matching 8 bases. The V and J ends lost 0 bases and 0 bases, in that order; junction bases with no gene match: 6. Germline V gene sequence: CDR1 SGHRS, CDR2 YFSETQ. The CDR3 covers 17 residues. The CDR3 reads CASSLGLTGVSTDTQYF. For the CDR3, the DNA is TGCGCCAGCAGCTTGGGCTTGACAGGGGTGAGCACAGATACGCAGTATTTT.

This clone occurred once. The rearrangement uses TRBV4-2 and TRBJ2-3, with 8 bases aligning to TRBD2. The CDR3 is 17 amino acids. J gave up 3 bases and V 4 bases, and 12 bases lay outside the gene matches. Germline V gene sequence: CDR1 LGHNA, CDR2 YNFKEQ. CDR3 bases: TGTGCCAGCAGCCCCGGACTAGCTGCAGTTACAACAGATACGCAGTATTTT. Translated: CASSPGLAAVTTDTQYF.